The 18 T cell receptor beta chains below come from one sample, sequenced in a study of CD8+ T cells in alopecia areata. Isolated RNA was reverse transcribed into cDNA used as the sequencing template. Profiling relied on immunoSEQ multiplex PCR, and the TCRdb table lists in-frame clones only, not all of them. The sample has approximately 300,000 clones, none seen only once. CD4, CD8alpha, NKG2D, NKG2ACE and other markers were used to sort pooled cutaneous lymph node cells. Input material: CD4+ T cells sorted from a lymph node. The receptors were gathered from a C3H/HeJ mouse with alopecia areata. The MHC haplotype of the strain is H2-k.

In the case of this clone: Gene and germline names: mouse. The read terminates 4 residues ahead of where the CDR3 ends, so the germline J gene completes it. V usage is TRBV5 and J usage is TRBJ2-2, with D maybe TRBD2 (5 bases). Germline CDR1 is LGHNA and CDR2 is YNLKQL (reference sequence). V gave up 2 bases and J gave up 2 bases, with 9 bases separating them. The CDR3 has 15 amino acids. CDR3 loop: CASSQIWENTGQLYF. The sequenced CDR3 bases are TGTGCCAGCAGCCAAATCTGGGAGAACACCGGG.

This clone showed up just a few times. Mouse names are used for the genes. The CDR3 is cut off 4 residues early in the read; its end comes from the germline J gene. The chain combines TRBV13-2 with TRBJ2-3; 7 nucleotides line up with TRBD2. The germline V gene encodes CDR1 NNHNN and CDR2 SYGAGS (reference sequence). The V and J ends lost 0 bases and 4 bases, in that order; junction bases with no gene match: 5. The CDR3 consists of 15 residues. Partial CDR3 DNA: TGTGCCAGCGGTGATGTTTTTGGGGGGACAGAA. Its protein is CASGDVFGGTE. The whole CDR3 protein is CASGDVFGGTETLYF.

This clone has a count of ten or more. Mouse gene names and germline throughout. The CDR3 protein is CASRSTGSGTGQLYF. The sequenced CDR3 bases are TGTGCCAGCAGATCGACAGGGAGCGGCACCGGG. The V call is TRBV13-1, the J call TRBJ2-2; 7 bases fit TRBD1. The CDR3 end is not reached by the read, which stops 4 residues before it; the germline J gene fills it in. This CDR3 is built from 15 residues. V lost 5 bases, J lost 4 bases, and 8 bases stayed unmatched. The V gene's germline CDR1 is NSHNY and CDR2 SYGAGN.

A note on this clone: Gene and germline names: mouse. The sequenced fragment ends 4 residues before the CDR3 boundary, so the rest is inferred from the germline J gene. The chain recombines TRBV19 with TRBJ2-1; 9 bases agree with TRBD2. The V and J ends lost 3 bases and 5 bases, in that order; junction bases with no gene match: 3. Germline values: CDR1 FNHDT, CDR2 SITEND (reference sequence). The CDR3 sequence is 14 residues long. CDR3 DNA, as far as it was read: TGTGCCAGCAGTAGGACTGGGGTGGATGCT. Amino acid sequence: CASSRTGVDA. The full CDR3 sequence reads CASSRTGVDAEQFF.

The sample holds a few counts of this clone. Gene names and germline refer to mouse. CDR3 DNA (partial): TGCACCTGCAGTGCTCCCTGGGGGGCCTCCTAT. Translated, it gives CTCSAPWGASY. The full CDR3 protein is CTCSAPWGASYEQYF. The J gene is TRBJ2-7, the V gene TRBV1; TRBD2 matches 8 bases. The DNA ends 4 residues before the CDR3 does, and the rest of the CDR3 is filled in from the germline J gene. CDR1 and CDR2 (germline): NSQYPW, LRSPGD (reference sequence). The CDR3 totals 15 residues. After removal of 3 bases from V and 0 bases from J, the junction contained 4 bases not matched to a gene.

This clone was seen more than once but under ten times. These gene names are mouse names. The read finishes 4 residues shy of the CDR3 end, and the germline J gene is used to complete it. Other nucleotide sequences in the sample specify the same CDR3. V and J are TRBV13-3 and TRBJ2-5, with 8 bases fitting TRBD1. The CDR3 is 14 residues long. Germline V gives CDR1 NNHDY, CDR2 SYVADS. The junction had 3 bases not matched to a gene; V was cut back by 3 bases and J by 3 bases. The CDR3 is CASSVQGAQDTQYF. The DNA read from the CDR3 is TGTGCCAGCAGTGTTCAGGGGGCGCAAGAC.

This clone was counted a few times. The gene names here belong to mouse. The CDR3 is cut off 4 residues early in the read; its end comes from the germline J gene. The chain carries TRBV13-1 and TRBJ2-7, with TRBD2 identical over 11 bases. The CDR3 length is 14 residues. Germline CDR1 and CDR2: NSHNY and SYGAGN. This CDR3 reads CASSRDWGNYEQYF. Partial CDR3 DNA: TGTGCCAGCAGTCGGGACTGGGGGAATTAT.

This clone was seen a few times. Here the gene names and germline are mouse. The CDR3 loop is CASSGTGNTGQLYF. The CDR3 bases that were read are TGTGCCAGCAGTGGCACTGGGAACACCGGG. The chain employs TRBV19 and TRBJ2-2; tentative D call: TRBD2 (6 bases). The CDR3 end is not reached by the read, which stops 4 residues before it; the germline J gene fills it in. From germline, CDR1 is FNHDT and CDR2 SITEND (reference sequence). The CDR3 consists of 14 residues. V was shortened by 4 bases and J by 2 bases, with 9 bases between the two germline ends.

In this sample, this clone turned up a few times. Genes and germline are mouse. With the read ending 4 residues before the CDR3 end, the germline J gene is used to fill in that end. The same CDR3 can be traced to other DNA sequences in this sample. This rearrangement joins TRBV13-2 to TRBJ2-1, with 7 bases aligning to TRBD2. Germline lookup yields CDR1 NNHNN and CDR2 SYGAGS (reference sequence). CDR3 size: 13 residues. The CDR3 bases that were read are TGTGCCAGCGGTGATGCGGGGGGGGCT. Amino acids: CASGDAGGA. From start to end, the CDR3 is CASGDAGGAEQFF.

This clone was picked up a small number of times. Mouse germline and gene names are used. Coverage ceases 4 residues before the CDR3 finishes, and the germline J gene fills in the end. Within the sample, other DNA sequences also encode this same CDR3. The J gene is TRBJ2-4, the V gene TRBV1; the D gene is possibly TRBD2 (6 bases). V was shortened by 0 bases and J by 1 base, with 8 bases between the two germline ends. Germline assignment: CDR1 NSQYPW and CDR2 LRSPGD (reference sequence). The CDR3 spans 15 residues. CDR3 residues: CTCSADRGGQNTLYF. The CDR3 DNA, read in part, is TGCACCTGCAGTGCAGATCGGGGGGGTCAAAAC.

This clone was recorded a few times. Genes and germline come from the mouse. Read coverage stops 4 residues before the CDR3 terminus; the germline J gene supplies the remainder. The chain is built from TRBV17 and TRBJ2-5; D is perhaps TRBD2 (6 bases). Germline CDR1 reads MNHDT; CDR2 reads YYDKIL. This CDR3 has 16 amino acids. V was cut by 1 base and J by 0 bases, with 11 bases left in between. The DNA read from the CDR3 is TGTGCTAGCAGTAGAGGTGGGGGTTTTAACCAAGAC. It translates to CASSRGGGFNQD. The entire CDR3 protein reads CASSRGGGFNQDTQYF.

This clone occurred a few times. All gene names here are mouse names. CDR3 bases read: TGTGCCAGCGCCCCGGACTGGGCCACCGGG. As protein: CASAPDWATG. The CDR3 as a whole reads CASAPDWATGQLYF. The chain combines TRBV13-2 with TRBJ2-2, with 8 bases aligning to TRBD2. Read sequence stops 4 residues before the CDR3 end, and the germline J gene provides the missing end. Germline V gives CDR1 NNHNN, CDR2 SYGAGS (reference sequence). V dropped 6 bases and J dropped 4; count of bases not matched to a gene: 5. This CDR3 has 14 amino acids.

Details on this clone: Gene names denote mouse genes. The read ends 4 residues before the CDR3 terminus; that terminus is restored from the germline J gene. The rearrangement links TRBV19 to TRBJ2-1; D is perhaps TRBD1 (6 bases). Per the germline V gene, CDR1 is FNHDT and CDR2 is SITEND (reference sequence). Trimming stripped 7 bases from V and 1 base from J, with 12 bases between. This CDR3 comprises 14 residues. This CDR3 is CASGAQGNYAEQFF. The DNA read from the CDR3 is TGTGCCAGCGGAGCCCAGGGGAACTATGCT.

A few counts support this clone. Gene names are the mouse ones. The read falls 4 residues short of the CDR3 end, and the missing part is taken from the germline J gene. This chain joins TRBV13-3 and TRBJ1-1, with 8 bases aligning to TRBD1. Germline V gene sequence: CDR1 NNHDY, CDR2 SYVADS. This CDR3 contains 13 residues. CDR3 amino acids: CASSDGRGREVFF. CDR3 bases read: TGTGCCAGCAGTGATGGCAGGGGGCGA.

In its sample, this clone was seen a few times. Gene names and germline match the mouse. The CDR3 end falls 3 residues outside the read, so it is completed with the germline J gene. The chain joins TRBV1 to TRBJ1-6; 7 bases fit TRBD1. TRBJ1-6 is an open reading frame whose function is uncertain. The CDR3 loop spans 15 amino acids. V lost 4 bases, J lost 2 bases, and 2 bases stayed unmatched. CDR1 and CDR2 from the germline V gene are NSQYPW and LRSPGD (reference sequence). The CDR3 protein is CTCSVGQTYNSPLYF. The sequenced CDR3 bases are TGCACCTGCAGTGTGGGACAGACCTATAATTCGCCC.

A word on this clone: Genes and germline come from the mouse. The read ends 4 residues shy of where the CDR3 ends; the end is completed using the germline J gene. The chain uses TRBV1 and TRBJ2-7; possibly TRBD1 for D (6 bases). The CDR3 has 14 residues. CDR1 and CDR2 from the germline V gene are NSQYPW and LRSPGD (reference sequence). V was trimmed by 4 bases and J by 0 bases, leaving 10 bases between them. The CDR3: CTCSGQASSYEQYF. The DNA read from the CDR3 is TGCACCTGCAGTGGACAGGCTAGCTCCTAT.

This clone was seen more than once but under ten times. The genes are named according to mouse. With the read ending 4 residues before the CDR3 end, the germline J gene is used to fill in that end. This chain links TRBV5 with TRBJ2-2; possibly TRBD1 for D (5 bases). Germline V lookup: CDR1 LGHNA, CDR2 YNLKQL (reference sequence). The V end lost 0 bases, the J end lost 0 bases, and 11 bases lay between the germline ends. The CDR3 totals 17 residues. The CDR3 loop is CASSQDRRQTNTGQLYF. The CDR3 DNA, read in part, is TGTGCCAGCAGCCAAGATAGGAGACAGACAAACACCGGG.

This clone was seen a handful of times. Gene labels here are mouse ones. The CDR3 end is not reached by the read, which stops 4 residues before it; the germline J gene fills it in. Other DNA sequences in this specimen translate into the identical CDR3. The chain is built from TRBV5 and TRBJ1-2, with D possibly TRBD1 on 5 matching bases. Looked up from germline, CDR1 is LGHNA and CDR2 is YNLKQL (reference sequence). Trimming took 3 bases from V and 2 from J, leaving 7 bases between them. This CDR3 comprises 13 residues. The chain's CDR3 is CASSQDINSDYTF. The sequenced CDR3 bases are TGTGCCAGCAGCCAGGACATCAACTCC.